This TCR beta chain was documented in a study of cytomegalovirus exposure and HLA in healthy donors. In the case of this clone: Its antigen is as yet unknown.

In germline, CDR1 is SGDLS, CDR2 YYNGEE. The CDR3 length is 16 residues. The junction had 10 bases not matched to a gene; V was cut back by 3 bases and J by 4 bases. Primers: 60 Vbeta forward and 13 Jbeta reverse. Repertoires were generated with immunoSEQ multiplex PCR, while TCRdb's copy carries only in-frame clones and drops some. The repertoire holds over 150,000 clones, with nearly 80% as singletons. Notes on the study in general: What a later analysis reportedly showed was that an Asian-associated ancestry cluster had fewer N-insertions than the approximately 720-donor mean. The study designated 150 to 200 TCR beta chains cytomegalovirus-associated. Based on reports, TCR beta sequences accurately predicted HLA-A and HLA-B alleles for most subjects. The records held CMV serostatus as the only immune exposure information.

This clonotype was obtained from a man younger than 35 in good health and CMV-seropositive. The V and J genes are TRBV9 and TRBJ2-1; 7 bases map to TRBD2. Specimen: PBMCs. CDR3 loop: CASSALAEAIYNEQFF. The CDR3 DNA sequence: TGTGCCAGCAGCGCCCTAGCGGAGGCGATTTACAATGAGCAGTTCTTC.